This is a list of T cell receptor beta chains from one sample in a study of shared clonotypes between healthy human individuals. Here immunoSEQ multiplex PCR was the method, and the copy in TCRdb shows in-frame clones only, minus some. This table has 700,000 to 950,000 clones, about 96% appearing once. The specimen was naive CD8+ T cells sorted from blood. Receptors originate from a man younger than 45 in good health. Each CDR3 is given without its conserved first and last residue. A clone size is listed for some rows: how often the clone was seen (once, few, many), or a class if it is expanded.

v_gene	j_gene	abundance	CDR3aa
TRBV6-1	TRBJ1-5	-	ASSLVDRGNQPQH
TRBV5-4	TRBJ2-2	-	ASSLDRVELGELF
TRBV5-5	TRBJ2-7	-	ASSLDGQGSYEQY
TRBV11-2	TRBJ2-7	-	ASSFSGPTYEQY
TRBV5-6	TRBJ1-2	-	ASSLTPNYGYT
TRBV6-5	TRBJ1-2	-	ASSSGGANYGYT
TRBV5-6	TRBJ2-2	-	ASNSAGEGNTGELF
TRBV11-2	TRBJ2-7	-	ASSLSSSYEQY
TRBV14	TRBJ1-4	-	ASSGGVATNEKLF
TRBV7-6	TRBJ1-1	-	ASRPSMNTEAF
TRBV30	TRBJ1-1	-	AWSDGGYNTEAF
TRBV7-8	TRBJ1-5	-	ASSLAFPWEVNNQPQH
TRBV10-3	TRBJ2-1	-	AISGTSGRSNEQF
TRBV11-2	TRBJ1-3	-	ASSQWGTQVFSGNTIY
TRBV6-1	TRBJ2-1	-	ASSGRLNEQF
TRBV5-6	TRBJ2-7	-	ASSLEAQTEQY
TRBV4-3	TRBJ2-1	-	ASSQVREFNEQF
TRBV6-6	TRBJ2-1	-	ASSRNNEQF
TRBV25-1	TRBJ2-3	-	ASSEGQSSTDTQY
TRBV7-9	TRBJ2-1	-	ASSHSGQGNNEQF
TRBV5-1	TRBJ2-7	-	ASSLGTSGRSTYEQY
TRBV6-6	TRBJ1-1	-	ASSGQGKRTTEAF
TRBV5-4	TRBJ2-7	-	ASSPRLDPYEQY
TRBV5-6	TRBJ2-7	-	ASSLLDRAYEQY
TRBV5-1	TRBJ1-5	once	ASSFGGWGNQPQH
TRBV9	TRBJ2-1	-	ASSVGASSYNEQF
TRBV7-9	TRBJ2-5	-	ASSLVLQGQETQY
TRBV4-1	TRBJ2-7	-	ASSQRVRDTYPGDYEQY
TRBV4-2	TRBJ2-1	-	ASSQDLAGGSNEQF
TRBV29-1	TRBJ1-2	-	SGGRQGNDGYT
TRBV5-8	TRBJ1-5	-	ASSPRRRAQNQPQH
TRBV27	TRBJ2-6	-	ASSLIGALSGANVLT
TRBV7-3	TRBJ2-2	-	ASSLFPAGKYTGELF
TRBV5-5	TRBJ1-2	few	ASSLDRIYYGYT
TRBV9	TRBJ2-3	-	ASYPGVGDTQY
TRBV7-9	TRBJ2-7	-	ASSPRDRGSEQY
TRBV6-1	TRBJ2-2	-	ASSDLLEGTGELF
TRBV5-1	TRBJ2-7	-	ASSLSPGAGYEQY
TRBV7-5	TRBJ2-7	-	AARTGSYEQY
TRBV7-9	TRBJ2-2	once	ASSPPEGIEELF
TRBV18	TRBJ2-2	-	ATPRLRETGELF
TRBV27	TRBJ1-1	-	ASRETGVNTEAF
TRBV2	TRBJ2-1	-	ASSAGSYNEQF
TRBV4-1	TRBJ2-2	-	ASSPRDPVRELF
TRBV27	TRBJ1-5	-	ASSLRPDQPQH
TRBV9	TRBJ1-2	-	ASSSRAGGYT
TRBV7-6	TRBJ2-7	-	ASSLAGGWKDEQY
TRBV9	TRBJ2-7	-	ASSVTAGGFYEQY
TRBV27	TRBJ2-3	-	ASSWLDTQY
TRBV4-1	TRBJ1-5	-	ASSQEGTGANQPQH
TRBV7-8	TRBJ2-7	-	ASSFREFSYEQY
TRBV14	TRBJ2-1	-	ASSRRTGSYNEQF
TRBV27	TRBJ2-5	-	ASTSRGRETQY
TRBV18	TRBJ2-3	-	ASSPQGSSTDTQY